These 21 T cell receptor beta chains were sequenced from one sample in a study of CD8 T cells in ankylosing spondylitis. Study-level findings and limits: Characteristic of ankylosing spondylitis blood, it appeared, was a TCR beta motif comprising about eight highly homologous variants.

TCRdb reprocessed the 5' RACE reads with MiXCR, giving one entry per CDR3 protein. The table has just under 550,000 distinct CDR3 sequences, roughly 13% seen once. Antigen specificity for these receptors is unknown. Material: blood, either unsorted or a sorted T cell fraction (not recorded which). These receptors all come from a male donor with ankylosing spondylitis.

In this sample, this clonotype turned up many times. The J gene is TRBJ2-7, the V gene TRBV3-1; D uncertain. Per germline, CDR1 LGHDT and CDR2 YNNKEL (reference sequence). Trimming left V 4 bases short and J 4 bases short, with 14 bases between. This CDR3 has 14 residues. CDR3: CASSPYGRPYEQYF. CDR3 bases: TGTGCCAGCAGCCCCTATGGCCGTCCTTACGAGCAGTACTTC.

In its sample, this clonotype was seen a few times. This chain joins TRBV18 and TRBJ2-7; unclear D gene. Germline V gives CDR1 KGHSH, CDR2 LQKENI. Between the trimmed V and J ends, which lost 0 bases and 4 bases, there was a span of 13 bases. The CDR3 contains 15 residues. CDR3 sequence reads: CASSPPSSAPYEQYF. The CDR3 DNA reads TGTGCCAGCTCACCACCGTCGTCAGCCCCATACGAGCAGTACTTC.

The chain recombines TRBV11-2 with TRBJ2-3, with 7 nucleotides matching TRBD2. CDR3 length: 13 residues. Germline assignment: CDR1 SGHAT and CDR2 FQNNGV. V shed 8 bases, J shed 6 bases, and the junction held 8 bases outside the gene matches. CDR3 loop: CASSGGLSDTQYF. The DNA for the CDR3 is TGTGCCAGCTCCGGGGGGTTATCCGATACGCAGTATTTT. Based on the CDR3 plus reference TRBV11-2 and TRBJ2-3, the full variable domain is EAGVAQSPRYKIIEKRQSVAFWCNPISGHATLYWYQQILGQGPKLLIQFQNNGVVDDSQLPKDRFSAERLKGVDSTLKIQPAKLEDSAVYLCASSGGLSDTQYFGPGTRLTVL.

The chain is built from TRBV3-1 and TRBJ2-1; TRBD1 matches at 8 bases. V lost 4 bases and J lost 7; bases outside the gene matches: 6. CDR1 LGHDT and CDR2 YNNKEL come from the germline V gene (reference sequence). There are 14 residues in the CDR3. CDR3 sequence reads: CASSPRDRRNEQFF. The CDR3 bases are TGTGCCAGCAGCCCCCGGGACAGGCGGAATGAGCAGTTCTTC.

This clonotype was observed a handful of times. V is TRBV10-3 and J is TRBJ1-1; D is unresolved. Germline CDR1 ENHRY, CDR2 SYGVKD. CDR3 size: 13 residues. Deletions cut 6 bases from V and 5 bases from J, with 13 bases between. The CDR3 DNA sequence: TGTGCCATCAGGACCGGACGAGGGACTGAAGCTTTCTTT. Protein sequence: CAIRTGRGTEAFF.

A few counts support this clonotype. This chain joins TRBV12-3 or TRBV12-4 and TRBJ2-3; 10 nucleotides agree with TRBD2. V shed 2 bases, J shed 0 bases, and the junction held 5 bases outside the gene matches. This CDR3 comprises 17 residues. The CDR3 here is CASSLWGLASSTDTQYF. CDR3 DNA: TGTGCCAGCAGTTTATGGGGACTAGCGAGTAGCACAGATACGCAGTATTTT.

The gene calls are TRBV12-3 or TRBV12-4 and TRBJ1-2; D is perhaps TRBD1 (5 bases). V lost 5 bases and J 6 bases, leaving 10 bases between the germline ends. This CDR3 has 12 amino acids. In DNA, the CDR3 is TGTGCCAGCAGTGCCGGGACGAATGGCTACACCTTC. Its translation is CASSAGTNGYTF.

This clonotype was counted between two and nine times. This chain joins TRBV18 and TRBJ2-2; maybe TRBD1 (5 bases). This CDR3 has 15 residues. Germline CDR1 and CDR2: KGHSH and LQKENI. V lost 8 bases and J 3 bases, leaving 16 bases between the germline ends. The CDR3 is CASPRQLGDTGELFF. The CDR3 DNA reads as TGTGCCAGCCCGCGACAGCTTGGAGACACCGGGGAGCTGTTTTTT.

This clonotype was recorded many times. This chain links TRBV29-1 with TRBJ2-3; 7 nucleotides match TRBD2. There are 13 residues in the CDR3. J gave up 2 bases and V 4 bases, and 3 bases lay outside the gene matches. Germline V gene sequence: CDR1 SQVTM, CDR2 ANQGSEA. The CDR3 spells CSVGTSVTDTQYF. CDR3 bases: TGCAGCGTTGGAACTAGCGTCACAGATACGCAGTATTTT.

CDR3 DNA: TGTGCCAGCACTCTGAGTCGGGTCAATAGCAATCAGCCCCAGCATTTT. It encodes CASTLSRVNSNQPQHF. The V call is TRBV2, the J call TRBJ1-5; D gene uncertain. V lost 7 bases to trimming and J lost 0 bases, with 16 bases between them. The CDR3 loop spans 16 amino acids. CDR1 and CDR2 (germline): SNHLY, FYNNEI.

In this sample, this clonotype turned up a few times. The V and J genes are TRBV7-6 and TRBJ2-1, with D uncertain. Germline V gives CDR1 SGHVS, CDR2 FNYEAQ. This CDR3 comprises 14 residues. The V end lost 1 base, the J end lost 7 bases, and 11 bases lay between the germline ends. The CDR3 region is CASSLERSVNEQFF. The CDR3 nucleotides are TGTGCCAGCAGCTTAGAAAGGTCCGTGAATGAGCAGTTCTTC.

This clonotype was seen a handful of times. This chain uses TRBV2 with TRBJ2-5; TRBD2 might be the D (6 bases). V was cut by 1 base and J by 4 bases, with 10 bases left in between. This CDR3 spans 14 amino acids. The germline V gene encodes CDR1 SNHLY and CDR2 FYNNEI. The CDR3 reads CASSEEVLAETQYF. CDR3 DNA sequence: TGTGCCAGCAGTGAAGAGGTACTAGCAGAGACCCAGTACTTC.

In this sample, this clonotype turned up a few times. The chain recombines TRBV6-5 with TRBJ2-1; TRBD1 matches at 7 bases. V shed 2 bases and J 8 bases; nucleotides not matched to a gene: 9. Looked up from germline, CDR1 is MNHEY and CDR2 is SVGAGI. CDR3 length equals 15 residues. CDR3 sequence (DNA): TGTGCCAGCAGTTACCCCGGGACAGTCGGTCATGAGCAGTTCTTC. Its translation is CASSYPGTVGHEQFF.

This clonotype has a count of ten or more. The chain is built from TRBV12-3 or TRBV12-4 and TRBJ1-6; 7 nucleotides match TRBD1. The trim removed 6 bases at V and 17 bases at J, leaving 10 bases unmatched. CDR3 length: 12 residues. CDR3 nucleotide sequence: TGTGCCAGCAGCACGGGGACAGCTTATTTCCACTTT. Protein sequence: CASSTGTAYFHF.

The rearrangement uses TRBV10-3 and TRBJ1-1, with D maybe TRBD1 (5 bases). The CDR3 consists of 15 residues. Germline V gene sequence: CDR1 ENHRY, CDR2 SYGVKD. V lost 5 bases and J lost 2, with 15 bases in between. The CDR3, as DNA: TGTGCCATCAGTTTAGAACTAGGGACTAACACTGAAGCTTTCTTT. This translates into CAISLELGTNTEAFF.

This chain connects TRBV9 to TRBJ1-1; D unresolved. Germline V CDR1 and CDR2: SGDLS, YYNGEE. The CDR3 consists of 14 residues. The germline V and J ends were trimmed by 3 bases and 1 base, with 10 bases remaining between them. CDR3 sequence: CASSAQAQNTEAFF. CDR3 nucleotide sequence: TGTGCCAGCAGCGCCCAGGCCCAGAACACTGAAGCTTTCTTT.

This clonotype has more than one count but fewer than ten. V is TRBV14 and J is TRBJ2-7; perhaps TRBD1 as D (5 bases). The germline V and J ends were trimmed by 3 bases and 4 bases, with 19 bases remaining between them. CDR1 is SGHDN and CDR2 is FVKESK in the germline V gene. The CDR3 contains 16 residues. The CDR3 loop is CASSQGPGHFWYEQYF. The CDR3 nucleotides read TGTGCCAGCAGCCAGGGGCCCGGACATTTCTGGTACGAGCAGTACTTC.

In this sample, this clonotype turned up a few times. The chain carries TRBV19 and TRBJ2-2; the match to TRBD2 covers 9 bases. With V trimmed by 5 bases and J by 2 bases, 6 bases remained unmatched. CDR3 length: 16 residues. The germline gives CDR1 LNHDA, CDR2 SQIVND (reference sequence). CDR3 sequence reads: CASSSLAGVNTGELFF. The CDR3 nucleotides read TGTGCCAGTAGTTCATTAGCGGGAGTTAACACCGGGGAGCTGTTTTTT.

The chain is built from TRBV5-1 and TRBJ2-2; the D call may be TRBD1 or TRBD2 (5 bases each). The CDR3 is 14 residues long. The germline V gene has CDR1 SGHRS and CDR2 YFSETQ. Between the trimmed V and J ends, which lost 0 bases and 6 bases, there was a span of 9 bases. The CDR3 region has the DNA TGCGCCAGCAGCTTGGAAGGGACCGCCGGGGAGCTGTTTTTT. Translating it yields CASSLEGTAGELFF.

The chain recombines TRBV5-1 with TRBJ1-2; unclear D gene. The CDR3 is made up of 15 amino acids. With 0 bases removed from V and 0 bases from J, the gap between germline ends came to 9 bases. Germline CDR1 SGHRS, CDR2 YFSETQ. CDR3 protein: CASSLGGIANYGYTF. The CDR3 DNA is TGCGCCAGCAGCTTGGGTGGGATAGCTAACTATGGCTACACCTTC. The full variable domain, its missing parts supplied by reference TRBV5-1 and TRBJ1-2, is KAGVTQTPRYLIKTRGQQVTLSCSPISGHRSVSWYQQTPGQGLQFLFEYFSETQRNKGNFPGRFSGRQFSNSRSEMNVSTLELGDSALYLCASSLGGIANYGYTFGSGTRLTVV.

The chain links TRBV12-3 or TRBV12-4 to TRBJ2-7, with 10 bases identical to TRBD2. CDR3 length: 15 amino acids. Trimming took 5 bases from V and 3 from J; bases not matched to a gene: 7. CDR3 nucleotides: TGTGCCAGCAGTCCCGGACTAGCGGAGAGCTACGAGCAGTACTTC. Translated: CASSPGLAESYEQYF.